This T cell receptor beta chain was obtained from a study of technical replicates of blood from several donors. V gave up 3 bases and J gave up 3 bases, with 17 bases separating them. Per germline, CDR1 SQVTM and CDR2 ANQGSEA. This CDR3 has 15 residues. Assay used: immunoSEQ multiplex PCR; TCRdb lists only in-frame clones, some missing. The sample contains around 68,000 clones, 95% to 97% of which appear only once. The receptor was derived from a human donor in good health. Sequencing used T cells isolated from PBMCs. The V call is TRBV29-1, the J call TRBJ1-2; D is uncertain. The CDR3 bases are TGCAGCGTTGATAGTGGATCGACGGACTACTATGGCTACACCTTC. Translation: CSVDSGSTDYYGYTF. Combining the CDR3 with reference TRBV29-1 and TRBJ1-2 gives the whole variable domain SAVISQKPSRDICQRGTSLTIQCQVDSQVTMMFWYRQQPGQSLTLIATANQGSEATYESGFVIDKFPISRPNLTFSTLTVSNMSPEDSSIYLCSVDSGSTDYYGYTFGSGTRLTVV.